This T cell receptor delta chain was found in a study of γδ T cells in repeated Plasmodium falciparum infection. Study-level information: Donors had four controlled P. falciparum NF54 infections over roughly 640 days.

Regarding the study as a whole: Malian donors came from one small rural village, predominantly one ethnic group. Compared with Australian children, Malian Vdelta2-negative repertoires seemed more clonal, less diverse, less shared.

Bulk repertoires came from Vgamma9/Vdelta2+ or Vdelta2-negative gammadelta T cells flow-sorted from PBMC. TRG and TRD sequences were obtained from every sorted gammadelta sample. TCRdb re-analyzed the multiplex PCR reads via CATT. The sample includes roughly 90,000 delta-chain clones, 0.95% to 1% of them seen just once. This clone was detected many times. Its specificity is unknown. J was trimmed by 3 bases and V by 0 bases; bases with no gene match: 12. This CDR3 comprises 17 residues. Per germline, CDR1 GEAIGNYY and CDR2 EKD. Sequencing used gamma-delta T cells from blood. The TCR originated in a pool of human donors (malaria-infected and uninfected, not separated). The chain joins TRDV2 to TRDJ1, with 7 bases fitting TRDD3. The CDR3 region has the DNA TGTGCCTGTGACACCCTCACTGGGGTCAAGGGCGCCGATAAACTCATCTTT. Translated, it gives CACDTLTGVKGADKLIF.